This T cell receptor (beta chain) was recovered during a study of lymphopenia after photon versus proton radiotherapy. This clone occurred once. The protocol was immunoSEQ multiplex PCR, while the TCRdb copy is restricted to in-frame clones and leaves out a portion. Among about 160,000 clones listed, 70% to 90% were seen once. Germline V gene sequence: CDR1 SEHNR, CDR2 FQNEAQ (reference sequence). Trimming removed 4 bases from V and 0 bases from J, with 16 bases in between. The CDR3 is made up of 17 amino acids. Sequencing was performed on peripheral blood, taken from a patient treated with photon-based radiotherapy. The chain combines TRBV7-9 with TRBJ2-1; tentatively, D is TRBD2 (5 bases). The sequence was obtained from a man aged 45 to 65 with gastric cancer. CDR3 loop: CASSSPRRPSSYNEQFF. CDR3 coding DNA: TGTGCCAGCAGCTCCCCCCGGAGGCCCAGCTCCTACAATGAGCAGTTCTTC.